The source of this TCR beta chain is a study of T cell responses to AZD1222 COVID-19 vaccine. V lost 1 base to trimming and J lost 5 bases, with 7 bases between them. The germline V gene has CDR1 SGHDT and CDR2 YYEEEE. The CDR3 runs to 12 residues. TCRdb's copy holds only in-frame clones and misses some; the assay was immunoSEQ multiplex PCR. This table has approximately 150,000 clones, roughly 94% appearing once. This clonotype originated in an adult who received the AZD1222 COVID-19 vaccine. The sequencing used peripheral blood, collected 28 days after the second AZD1222 dose. The rearrangement links TRBV5-6 to TRBJ2-7; no definite D call. CDR3 nucleotides: TGTGCCAGCAGCTTGAGGCAAGACGAGCAGTACTTC. It translates to CASSLRQDEQYF.